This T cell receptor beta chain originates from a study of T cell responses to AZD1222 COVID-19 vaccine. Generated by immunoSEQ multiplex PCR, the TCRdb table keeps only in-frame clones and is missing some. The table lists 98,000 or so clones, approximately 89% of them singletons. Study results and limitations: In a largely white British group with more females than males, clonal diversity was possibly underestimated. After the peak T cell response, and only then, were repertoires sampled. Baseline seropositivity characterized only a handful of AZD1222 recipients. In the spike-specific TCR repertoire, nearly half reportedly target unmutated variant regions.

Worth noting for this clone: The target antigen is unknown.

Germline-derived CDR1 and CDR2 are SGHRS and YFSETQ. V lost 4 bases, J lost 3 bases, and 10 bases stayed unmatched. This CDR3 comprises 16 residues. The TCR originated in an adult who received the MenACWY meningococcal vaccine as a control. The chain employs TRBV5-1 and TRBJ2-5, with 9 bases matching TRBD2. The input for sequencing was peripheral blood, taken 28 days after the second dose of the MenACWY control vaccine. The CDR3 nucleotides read TGCGCCAGCAGCGGGCCCGGGACTAGCCCTAAAGAGACCCAGTACTTC. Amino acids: CASSGPGTSPKETQYF.